Each of the 30 T cell receptor beta chains below was sequenced from the same sample in a study of shared clonotypes between healthy human individuals (dated by TCRdb to 2020 to 2021). The receptor library was made with the immunoSEQ multiplex PCR assay. In TCRdb, the immuneACCESS table is reduced to in-frame sequences with V and J assigned. These tables do not hold every clone; where another copy was compared, an unresolved V gene accounts for under half, and the others remain unexplained. The sample includes about 680,000 clones, with around two thirds observed a single time. Under 2% of the sample is held by the ten biggest clonotypes. The source material was memory CD4+ T cells sorted from blood. The cell subset or site label, as the study defines it: CD45RA-negative fraction. These TCRs come from a woman younger than 45 in good health.

This chain connects TRBV5-5 to TRBJ2-5; 9 bases agree with TRBD1. This CDR3 has 14 amino acids. Germline V CDR1 and CDR2: SGHKS, YYEKEE (reference sequence). V gave up 5 bases and J gave up 4 bases; unmatched junction bases: 6. The CDR3: CASSYGQGIETQYF. CDR3 DNA sequence: TGTGCCAGCAGTTACGGACAGGGGATAGAGACCCAGTACTTC.

A note on this clone: At the DNA level, this CDR3 is encoded by other sequences in the same sample as well. V gene TRBV2 combines with J gene TRBJ2-5; the match to TRBD2 covers 9 bases. V lost 6 bases and J lost 2; bases outside the gene matches: 7. Germline V gives CDR1 SNHLY, CDR2 FYNNEI. The CDR3 loop spans 15 amino acids. The CDR3 sequence is CASSELAGGQETQYF. For the CDR3, the DNA is TGTGCCAGCAGCGAACTAGCGGGCGGGCAAGAGACCCAGTACTTC.

The chain links TRBV28 to TRBJ1-4, with 7 bases matching TRBD1. The CDR3 runs to 16 residues. CDR1 MDHEN and CDR2 SYDVKM come from the germline V gene. J lost 8 bases, V lost 1 base, and 10 bases had no gene match. The CDR3 reads CASSLYRQGVSEKLFF. The CDR3 DNA reads as TGTGCCAGCAGTTTATACAGACAGGGTGTAAGCGAAAAACTGTTTTTT.

The rearrangement uses TRBV28 and TRBJ2-1; the D is unclear. Trimming pared 8 bases from V and 5 bases from J, leaving 19 bases between. The CDR3 sequence is 15 residues long. In germline, CDR1 is MDHEN, CDR2 SYDVKM. CDR3 nucleotide sequence: TGTGCCAGCCTGATGGGTGGTCCCTTTCACAATGAGCAGTTCTTC. Residues: CASLMGGPFHNEQFF. The full variable domain, its missing parts supplied by reference TRBV28 and TRBJ2-1, is DVKVTQSSRYLVKRTGEKVFLECVQDMDHENMFWYRQDPGLGLRLIYFSYDVKMKEKGDIPEGYSVSREKKERFSLILESASTNQTSMYLCASLMGGPFHNEQFFGPGTRLTVL.

With regard to this clone: One base away lies a much larger clone, so this may be a sequencing read error. Within the sample, other DNA sequences also encode this same CDR3. The chain carries TRBV5-1 and TRBJ2-7; TRBD1 might be the D (6 bases). Trimming took off 4 bases at V and 3 bases at J, with 8 bases between the two ends. The CDR3 is made up of 12 amino acids. Germline V gene sequence: CDR1 SGHRS, CDR2 YFSETQ. CDR3 DNA: TGCGCCAGCAGCCCGGACAGCTACGAGCAGTACTTC. Its translation is CASSPDSYEQYF.

This clone has a handful of counts. The chain combines TRBV28 with TRBJ2-2; D not resolved. The CDR3 loop spans 15 amino acids. The germline V gene encodes CDR1 MDHEN and CDR2 SYDVKM. V lost 3 bases and J 3 bases, leaving 11 bases between the germline ends. CDR3 amino acids: CASSFLSSDTGELFF. CDR3 coding DNA: TGTGCCAGCAGTTTCCTGAGTTCGGACACCGGGGAGCTGTTTTTT.

The rearrangement joins TRBV5-8 to TRBJ2-1; 8 bases line up with TRBD2. Germline trimming cut 5 bases from V and 0 bases from J; bases unmatched to any gene: 4. Germline V gives CDR1 SGHTS, CDR2 YDEGEE. The CDR3 has 15 amino acids. CDR3 amino acids: CASRLLAGSYNEQFF. The CDR3 DNA reads TGTGCCAGCAGGTTGCTAGCGGGCTCCTACAATGAGCAGTTCTTC.

This rearrangement joins TRBV21-1 to TRBJ1-2; the DNA was not compared with TRBD1, the D call given in the table. TRBV21-1 is a pseudogene. This CDR3 is 15 amino acids long. The CDR3 is CASSKAEDRPYGYTF. DNA of the CDR3: TGTGCCAGCAGCAAAGCCGAGGACAGACCTTATGGCTACACCTTC.

The chain couples TRBV25-1 to TRBJ2-1; the match to TRBD2 covers 9 bases. This CDR3 has 16 residues. Germline lookup yields CDR1 MGHDK and CDR2 SYGVNS. Unmatched junction bases numbered 5, after V lost 1 base and J lost 4 bases. Here the CDR3 DNA reads TGTGCCAGCAGTGAATCTGGAGCGGGAGGTTACAATGAGCAGTTCTTC. This gives the protein CASSESGAGGYNEQFF.

The V gene is TRBV27, the J gene TRBJ2-7; the match to TRBD1 covers 11 bases. Germline assignment: CDR1 MNHEY and CDR2 SMNVEV (reference sequence). V was clipped by 8 bases and J by 4 bases; unmatched bases: 7. The CDR3 sequence is 14 residues long. The DNA of the CDR3 is TGTGCCAGCGGCAAGGGACAGGGGGAATACGAGCAGTACTTC. Translating gives CASGKGQGEYEQYF.

The chain combines TRBV4-1 with TRBJ2-3; possible D gene TRBD1, 6 bases. CDR3 length: 15 residues. From germline, CDR1 is MGHRA and CDR2 YSYEKL. Trimming took 0 bases from V and 2 from J, leaving 9 bases between them. The CDR3 protein is CASSQEAGDTDTQYF. In DNA form, the CDR3 reads TGCGCCAGCAGCCAAGAGGCAGGGGACACAGATACGCAGTATTTT.

The chain combines TRBV28 with TRBJ1-4; D remains unclear. The germline V and J ends were trimmed by 7 bases and 4 bases, with 7 bases remaining between them. This CDR3 contains 12 residues. CDR1 and CDR2 from the germline V gene are MDHEN and SYDVKM. The CDR3 region is CASTEVNEKLFF. The CDR3 nucleotides read TGTGCCAGCACTGAAGTTAATGAAAAACTGTTTTTT.

The rearrangement uses TRBV19 and TRBJ2-7; 11 nucleotides align to TRBD2. The CDR3 runs 16 residues. V lost 6 bases to trimming and J lost 4 bases; unmatched junction nucleotides: 11. CDR1 and CDR2 (germline): LNHDA, SQIVND (reference sequence). CDR3 DNA sequence: TGTGCCAGTAGGGAGACAGGGACTAGCGGATCTTACGAGCAGTACTTC. Translation gives CASRETGTSGSYEQYF. The full variable domain, in which reference TRBV19 and TRBJ2-7 provide the parts outside the CDR3, is DGGITQSPKYLFRKEGQNVTLSCEQNLNHDAMYWYRQDPGQGLRLIYYSQIVNDFQKGDIAEGYSVSREKKESFPLTVTSAQKNPTAFYLCASRETGTSGSYEQYFGPGTRLTVT.

The chain carries TRBV28 and TRBJ2-7; weak D call: TRBD2 (5 bases). The germline gives CDR1 MDHEN, CDR2 SYDVKM. The CDR3 is 15 residues long. The V gene lost 7 bases and the J gene lost 0 bases, with 16 bases spanning the gap. CDR3 sequence: CASITNSGSSYEQYF. In DNA form, the CDR3 reads TGTGCCAGCATCACAAACAGCGGCAGCTCCTACGAGCAGTACTTC.

The J gene is TRBJ1-4, the V gene TRBV6-7; perhaps TRBD1 as D (5 bases). TRBV6-7 is identified as an open reading frame with a role that is uncertain. The V end lost 5 bases, the J end lost 4 bases, and 14 bases lay between the germline ends. CDR3 size: 15 residues. Written as DNA, the CDR3 is TGTGCCAGCAGTCCTTACAGGTCGAATAATGAAAAACTGTTTTTT. Its translation is CASSPYRSNNEKLFF.

This rearrangement joins TRBV4-1 to TRBJ1-2; TRBD1 agrees at 7 bases. The CDR3 has 14 amino acids. Germline CDR1 reads MGHRA; CDR2 reads YSYEKL. V was clipped by 5 bases and J by 4 bases; unmatched bases: 7. CDR3 coding DNA: TGCGCCAGCAGCGCCCAGGAGGGGGCCTATGGCTACACCTTC. Translation: CASSAQEGAYGYTF.

This clone was seen once. This sequence joins TRBV19 and TRBJ2-6; D gene unclear. The CDR3 sequence is 14 residues long. Germline V gene lookup returns CDR1 LNHDA and CDR2 SQIVND (reference sequence). Trimming cost V 4 bases and J 0 bases, with 4 bases left between them. CDR3 region: CASSTSSGANVLTF. CDR3 coding DNA: TGTGCCAGTAGTACATCCTCTGGGGCCAACGTCCTGACTTTC. Filled out from reference TRBV19 and TRBJ2-6, the complete variable domain reads DGGITQSPKYLFRKEGQNVTLSCEQNLNHDAMYWYRQDPGQGLRLIYYSQIVNDFQKGDIAEGYSVSREKKESFPLTVTSAQKNPTAFYLCASSTSSGANVLTFGAGSRLTVL.

The chain carries TRBV28 and TRBJ2-3; 7 bases line up with TRBD2. The CDR3 length is 14 residues. The germline V gene encodes CDR1 MDHEN and CDR2 SYDVKM. The V segment lost 3 bases and the J segment 6 bases; nucleotides outside the gene matches: 6. Here the CDR3 DNA reads TGTGCCAGCAGTTTGGGCCTGCGGGGGGATACGCAGTATTTT. Amino acid sequence: CASSLGLRGDTQYF.

This sequence joins TRBV2 and TRBJ1-1; 10 bases fit TRBD1. CDR3 length: 14 residues. From germline, CDR1 is SNHLY and CDR2 FYNNEI. V lost 5 bases, J lost 5 bases, and 5 bases stayed unmatched. The CDR3 is CASSLDRGATEAFF. CDR3 in DNA: TGTGCCAGCAGTTTGGACAGGGGGGCAACTGAAGCTTTCTTT.

The rearrangement joins TRBV19 to TRBJ2-3, with D possibly matching TRBD2 (6 bases). This CDR3 comprises 14 residues. V shed 1 base and J shed 6 bases, with 11 bases lying between them. The germline V gene encodes CDR1 LNHDA and CDR2 SQIVND (reference sequence). The chain's CDR3 is CASSIVWDFDTQYF. The CDR3 DNA sequence: TGTGCCAGTAGTATAGTTTGGGACTTTGATACGCAGTATTTT.

The chain has TRBV11-2 and TRBJ2-3, with TRBD2 matching 7 bases. This CDR3 comprises 13 residues. With V trimmed by 4 bases and J by 7 bases, 5 bases remained unmatched. Germline CDR1 and CDR2: SGHAT and FQNNGV. Written as DNA, the CDR3 is TGTGCCAGCAGCTCCAGACTAGCTTATACGCAGTATTTT. The encoded protein is CASSSRLAYTQYF.

As regards this clone: The same CDR3 arises from other DNA sequences in this sample as well. The V gene is TRBV11-2, the J gene TRBJ2-5; D gene ambiguous. With 3 bases removed from V and 5 bases from J, the gap between germline ends came to 7 bases. Germline assignment: CDR1 SGHAT and CDR2 FQNNGV. This CDR3 spans 12 amino acids. The CDR3 sequence: CASSFEQETQYF. In DNA form, the CDR3 reads TGTGCCAGCAGCTTTGAGCAGGAGACCCAGTACTTC. The complete variable domain, with remaining parts taken from reference TRBV11-2 and TRBJ2-5, reads EAGVAQSPRYKIIEKRQSVAFWCNPISGHATLYWYQQILGQGPKLLIQFQNNGVVDDSQLPKDRFSAERLKGVDSTLKIQPAKLEDSAVYLCASSFEQETQYFGPGTRLLVL.

The chain uses TRBV7-9 and TRBJ2-1, with a possible D match to TRBD2 (6 bases). Germline V gene sequence: CDR1 SEHNR, CDR2 FQNEAQ (reference sequence). The CDR3 consists of 15 residues. With 4 bases removed from V and 0 bases from J, the gap between germline ends came to 10 bases. CDR3 loop: CASSSLAVSYNEQFF. In nucleotides, the CDR3 is TGTGCCAGCAGCTCTTTAGCGGTCTCCTACAATGAGCAGTTCTTC.

This clone has a handful of counts. The chain couples TRBV28 to TRBJ2-3; D is ambiguous. Germline assignment: CDR1 MDHEN and CDR2 SYDVKM. CDR3 length: 13 residues. V lost 7 bases, J lost 2 bases, and 10 bases lay in between. Here the CDR3 reads CASNGKFTDTQYF. CDR3 in DNA: TGTGCCAGCAATGGGAAGTTCACAGATACGCAGTATTTT. Together with reference TRBV28 and TRBJ2-3, the CDR3 gives the full variable domain: DVKVTQSSRYLVKRTGEKVFLECVQDMDHENMFWYRQDPGLGLRLIYFSYDVKMKEKGDIPEGYSVSREKKERFSLILESASTNQTSMYLCASNGKFTDTQYFGPGTRLTVL.

The V gene is TRBV10-3, the J gene TRBJ1-5; possibly TRBD1 for D (6 bases). This CDR3 spans 14 amino acids. The germline CDR1 and CDR2 sequences are ENHRY and SYGVKD. The V gene lost 2 bases and the J gene lost 5 bases, with 10 bases spanning the gap. CDR3 in amino acids: CAISEEGGDQPQHF. CDR3 in DNA: TGTGCCATCAGTGAGGAAGGGGGGGATCAGCCCCAGCATTTT.

Regarding this clone: Other DNA sequences within the sample encode an identical CDR3. This chain links TRBV19 with TRBJ1-5; 9 bases line up with TRBD1. There are 14 residues in the CDR3. The V gene's germline CDR1 is LNHDA and CDR2 SQIVND (reference sequence). V gave up 5 bases and J gave up 5 bases; unmatched junction bases: 4. The CDR3 loop reads CASSSGQGHQPQHF. As DNA, the CDR3 is TGTGCCAGTAGTTCGGGACAGGGTCATCAGCCCCAGCATTTT.

The gene calls are TRBV2 and TRBJ2-6, with D maybe TRBD2 (6 bases). V was cut by 5 bases and J by 3 bases, with 14 bases left in between. Germline CDR1 SNHLY, CDR2 FYNNEI. The CDR3 has 16 amino acids. CDR3 amino acids: CASSTGLYVGANVLTF. In DNA, the CDR3 is TGTGCCAGCAGTACGGGACTTTATGTTGGGGCCAACGTCCTGACTTTC.

This sequence joins TRBV7-2 and TRBJ2-7; no reliable D call. The CDR3 runs to 14 residues. Looked up from germline, CDR1 is SGHTA and CDR2 is FQGNSA. The V end was cut by 3 bases, the J end by 6 bases, with 15 bases between. In nucleotides, the CDR3 is TGTGCCAGCAGCTTTGGCCTGGCTCGAGTCGAGCAGTACTTC. This translates into CASSFGLARVEQYF. Complete variable domain (other parts from reference TRBV7-2 and TRBJ2-7): GAGVSQSPSNKVTEKGKDVELRCDPISGHTALYWYRQSLGQGLEFLIYFQGNSAPDKSGLPSDRFSAERTGGSVSTLTIQRTQQEDSAVYLCASSFGLARVEQYFGPGTRLTVT.

This chain joins TRBV25-1 and TRBJ1-4; weak D call: TRBD1 (5 bases). CDR3 length: 14 amino acids. The V and J ends lost 4 bases and 6 bases respectively, with 12 bases between them. Germline V gene data show CDR1 as MGHDK and CDR2 as SYGVNS. The CDR3 region is CASSVSGDYEKLFF. CDR3 DNA sequence: TGTGCCAGCAGTGTCTCGGGGGATTATGAAAAACTGTTTTTT.

J is TRBJ2-1 and V is TRBV28; 8 bases are a match to TRBD2. The CDR3 has 15 amino acids. V was pared by 2 bases and J by 7 bases, with 7 bases of the junction left unmatched. Germline lookup yields CDR1 MDHEN and CDR2 SYDVKM. The DNA for the CDR3 is TGTGCCAGCAGTTTAGCGAGCGGGGGATGGAATGAGCAGTTCTTC. Encoded protein: CASSLASGGWNEQFF.